The T cell receptor (beta chain) described here comes from a study of blood T cell repertoires in COVID-19. Study at large: Spain, Italy and the United States supplied samples that represented acute and convalescent COVID-19. Sources were T cells, B-cell-depleted T cells, or PBMCs; the material itself was cDNA or gDNA.

Authors' data handling: Amplification from reference gene primers served as the basis for estimated nucleated cell counts. Clones were read by immunoSEQ multiplex PCR, and TCRdb kept only the in-frame ones, dropping some. V and J calls and clone size are copied from that table; D and trimming were computed from the DNA. The sample shows 200,000 to 250,000 clones, around 83% of them seen only once. Sequenced: peripheral blood. The receptor's source is a man aged 50-60 years with active or convalescent COVID-19.

The CDR3 reads CASSYTRQGMNYGYTF. The CDR3 DNA reads as TGTGCCAGCAGTTACACAAGACAGGGGATGAACTATGGCTACACCTTC. The chain links TRBV6-5 to TRBJ1-2, with 8 bases identical to TRBD1. J gave up 2 bases and V 2 bases, and 7 bases lay outside the gene matches. CDR3 size: 16 residues. Per the germline V gene, CDR1 is MNHEY and CDR2 is SVGAGI.